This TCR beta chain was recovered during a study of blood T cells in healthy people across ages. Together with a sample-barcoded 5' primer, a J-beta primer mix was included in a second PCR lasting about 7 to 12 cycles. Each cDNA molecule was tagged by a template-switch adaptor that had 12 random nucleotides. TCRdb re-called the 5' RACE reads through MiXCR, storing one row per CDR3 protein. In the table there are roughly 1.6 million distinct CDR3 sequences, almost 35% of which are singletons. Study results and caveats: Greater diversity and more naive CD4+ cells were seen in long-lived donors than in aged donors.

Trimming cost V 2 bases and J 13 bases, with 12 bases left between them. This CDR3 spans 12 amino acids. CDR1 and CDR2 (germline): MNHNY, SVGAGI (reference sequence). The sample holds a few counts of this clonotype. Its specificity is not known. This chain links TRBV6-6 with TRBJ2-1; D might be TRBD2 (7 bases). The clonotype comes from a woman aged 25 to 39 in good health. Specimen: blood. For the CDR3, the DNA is TGTGCCAGCAGTTACGGTGGGGGGGCCCAGTTCTTC. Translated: CASSYGGGAQFF.